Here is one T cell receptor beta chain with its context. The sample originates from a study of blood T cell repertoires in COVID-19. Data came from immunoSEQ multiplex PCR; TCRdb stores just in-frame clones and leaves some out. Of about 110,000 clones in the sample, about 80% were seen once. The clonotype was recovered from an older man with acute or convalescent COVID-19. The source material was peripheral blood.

CDR3 nucleotide sequence: TGTGCCAGCTCACGCGCTAGCGGGGGGGCAGAGGATGAGCAGTTCTTC. The encoded protein is CASSRASGGAEDEQFF. This rearrangement joins TRBV18 to TRBJ2-1; 12 bases align to TRBD2. The CDR3 is made up of 16 amino acids. Germline loops: CDR1 KGHSH, CDR2 LQKENI. Trimming took 4 bases from V and 8 from J; bases not matched to a gene: 9.